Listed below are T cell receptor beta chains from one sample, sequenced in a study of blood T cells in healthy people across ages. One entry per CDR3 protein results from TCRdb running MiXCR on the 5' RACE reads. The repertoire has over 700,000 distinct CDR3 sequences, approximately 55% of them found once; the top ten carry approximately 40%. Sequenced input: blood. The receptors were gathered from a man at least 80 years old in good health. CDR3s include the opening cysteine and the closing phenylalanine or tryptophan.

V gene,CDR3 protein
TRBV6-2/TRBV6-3,CASSDPLLGGRYNEQFF
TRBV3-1,CASSPRTGGFNEQFF
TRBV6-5,CASSYSRNLYEQYF
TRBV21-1,CATHPRTGVLRGNQPQHF
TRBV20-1,CSANPGLAGGPADTQYF
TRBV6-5,CASSARGAQYF
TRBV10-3,CAISGGTNEKLFF
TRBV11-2,CASGSYRDPIGAFF
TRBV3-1,CASSQGTSRGAKNIQYF
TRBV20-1,CSALPGQGTETQYF
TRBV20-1,CSARDIRARTEAFF
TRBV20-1,CSAVTGTGGTLEQYF
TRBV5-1,CASSFDTYISYEQYF
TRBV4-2,CASSRGDPDNEQFF
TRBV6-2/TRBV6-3,CASSYEGRGSYNEQYF
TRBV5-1,CASSPRPVDYGYTF
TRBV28,CASKAGDYRQETRYF
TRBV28,CASSSGLAGYYEQYF
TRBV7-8,CASSPTDGGRTAYEQYF
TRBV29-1,CSVGTGRGHRDAYF
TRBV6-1,CASSPPGLASGMQTQYF
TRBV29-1,CSVDYTDTQYF
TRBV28,CASSTRGSTDTQYF
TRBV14,CASSQHQTSGGETQYF
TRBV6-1,CASSDRSGGAAEKLFF
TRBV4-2,CASTQTTAMNTEAFF
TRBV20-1,CRAGTGGGYTF
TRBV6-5,CASSYDVGAYNEQFF
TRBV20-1,CSARESAGPARPQHF
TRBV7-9,CASSPWGQGAYEQYF
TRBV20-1,CSADRVGGYTF
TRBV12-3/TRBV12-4,CASSRQTRGKLFF
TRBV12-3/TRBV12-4,CASSLGDRDEETQYF
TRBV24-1,CATSEPPGIPYNEQFF
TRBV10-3,CAISPGNQPQHF
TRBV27,CASSVGPPGPRHF
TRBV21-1,CASIESPGTGARGANVLTF
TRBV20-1,CSARAGGDGYTF
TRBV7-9,CASSPWDGNEKLFF
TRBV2,CTSSDFGRYAYF
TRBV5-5,CASSAELAGQRYEQYF
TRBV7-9,CASRVGESGANVLTF
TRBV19,CASSISGFYEQYF
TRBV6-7,CASSYGGPNLYNEQFF
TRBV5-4,CASSPGHTNTEAFF
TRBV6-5,CASSARQGGGYTF
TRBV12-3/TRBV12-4,CASSPRDRANEKLFF
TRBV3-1,CASSQMASLAGEETQYF
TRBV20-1,CSARVTFTDTQYF
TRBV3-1,CASSRRTYEQYF
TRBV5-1,CASSLATGEAKTQYF
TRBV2,CASSVARSYEQYF
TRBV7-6,CASSLAGSPSGTDTQYF
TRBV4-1,CASSPFPGQGAYEQYF
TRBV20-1,CSAIAGQETQYF
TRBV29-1,CSAGQGEDIQYF
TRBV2,CASRGSIYEQYF
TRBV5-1,CAGSPLGLYEQYF